These 18 T cell receptor beta chains came from one sample sequenced in a study of blood T cell repertoires in COVID-19. Assay: immunoSEQ multiplex PCR; the TCRdb copy retains only in-frame clones and omits some. This sample has 150,000 to 200,000 clones, with about nine tenths found just once. Sequenced material: PBMCs or T cells enriched from blood (not recorded which). These receptors all come from a woman aged 18-29 years who had recovered from COVID-19.

This chain joins TRBV28 and TRBJ1-2, with a possible D match to TRBD1 (5 bases). CDR1 is MDHEN, CDR2 SYDVKM, per germline. V was pared by 2 bases and J by 8 bases, with 15 bases between. This CDR3 is 14 amino acids long. CDR3 protein: CASSLVHRKEGYTF. Written as DNA, the CDR3 is TGTGCCAGCAGTTTAGTACACAGGAAGGAGGGCTACACCTTC.

V is TRBV6-4 and J is TRBJ1-2; 9 nucleotides match TRBD1. Per the germline V gene, CDR1 is MRHNA and CDR2 is SNTAGT. The CDR3 has 13 amino acids. V shed 4 bases, J shed 4 bases, and the junction held 1 base outside the gene matches. The CDR3 DNA reads as TGTGCCAGCAGTGCGGACAGGGGCTATGGCTACACCTTC. Translation: CASSADRGYGYTF.

The chain joins TRBV2 to TRBJ2-1; 10 bases match TRBD2. The J segment lost 4 bases and the V segment lost 6 bases, leaving 6 bases of the junction unmatched. The CDR3 runs 15 residues. Per germline, CDR1 SNHLY and CDR2 FYNNEI. In DNA form, the CDR3 reads TGTGCCAGCAGACAGACTAGCGGGCCTTACAATGAGCAGTTCTTC. Its translation: CASRQTSGPYNEQFF. The whole variable domain, filled in from reference TRBV2 and TRBJ2-1, reads EPEVTQTPSHQVTQMGQEVILRCVPISNHLYFYWYRQILGQKVEFLVSFYNNEISEKSEIFDDQFSVERPDGSNFTLKIRSTKLEDSAMYFCASRQTSGPYNEQFFGPGTRLTVL.

The chain carries TRBV5-1 and TRBJ2-3; 10 nucleotides match TRBD2. V trimming: 1 base; J trimming: 4 bases; junction bases outside the gene matches: 12. CDR1 is SGHRS, CDR2 YFSETQ, per germline. The CDR3 extends over 18 amino acids. The CDR3 DNA is TGCGCCAGCAGCTTGCTCAGCGGGAGGGCCATGGGGTCAGATACGCAGTATTTT. Residues: CASSLLSGRAMGSDTQYF.

The J gene is TRBJ2-1, the V gene TRBV9; TRBD2 aligns across 12 bases. This CDR3 is 18 amino acids long. V lost 4 bases to trimming and J lost 3 bases; unmatched junction nucleotides: 11. Per the germline V gene, CDR1 is SGDLS and CDR2 is YYNGEE. CDR3 sequence reads: CASSLRLAGDVYYNEQFF. The CDR3 DNA reads TGTGCCAGCAGCCTTCGACTAGCGGGAGACGTCTACTACAATGAGCAGTTCTTC.

This rearrangement joins TRBV6-6 to TRBJ2-1; no definite D call. Trimming stripped 7 bases from V and 4 bases from J, with 14 bases between. Germline V lookup: CDR1 MNHNY, CDR2 SVGAGI (reference sequence). This CDR3 comprises 14 residues. The CDR3 DNA sequence: TGTGCCAGCATGGAGCCGGGTGGGTACAATGAGCAGTTCTTC. It yields the protein CASMEPGGYNEQFF.

CDR3 coding DNA: TGTGCCAGCAGTACCAACAGAATCGGGGAGCTGTTTTTT. It is translated as CASSTNRIGELFF. This chain uses TRBV6-2 or TRBV6-3 with TRBJ2-2; the D is unclear. The CDR3 consists of 13 residues. Germline V gene sequence: CDR1 MNHEY, CDR2 SVGEGT. V was cut by 5 bases and J by 7 bases, with 11 bases left in between.

The V and J genes are TRBV7-3 and TRBJ2-5; 9 bases are a match to TRBD1. Germline CDR1 is SGHTA and CDR2 is FQGTGA. Trimming took 3 bases from V and 1 from J; bases not matched to a gene: 3. The CDR3 is 15 amino acids. The CDR3 bases are TGTGCCAGCAGCTTTATGACAGGGGGCCAAGAGACCCAGTACTTC. Protein product: CASSFMTGGQETQYF. The variable domain in full, completed from reference TRBV7-3 and TRBJ2-5, reads GAGVSQTPSNKVTEKGKYVELRCDPISGHTALYWYRQSLGQGPEFLIYFQGTGAADDSGLPNDRFFAVRPEGSVSTLKIQRTERGDSAVYLCASSFMTGGQETQYFGPGTRLLVL.

The chain carries TRBV5-1 and TRBJ1-6; the match to TRBD1 covers 9 bases. The CDR3 is made up of 14 amino acids. Germline V CDR1 and CDR2: SGHRS, YFSETQ. V shed 3 bases and J 10 bases; nucleotides not matched to a gene: 5. CDR3 in DNA: TGCGCCAGCAGCTGGGGACAGGGACGCTCACCCCTCCACTTT. Translated, it gives CASSWGQGRSPLHF.

The genes are TRBV5-1 and TRBJ1-3; 8 bases match TRBD1. CDR1 and CDR2 (germline): SGHRS, YFSETQ. The CDR3 contains 15 residues. V lost 4 bases, J lost 2 bases, and 5 bases stayed unmatched. For the CDR3, the DNA is TGCGCCAGCAGCCCCGGACAGGGTACTGGAAACACCATATATTTT. Translating it yields CASSPGQGTGNTIYF.

V usage is TRBV7-9 and J usage is TRBJ1-1; D gene ambiguous. Germline CDR1 is SEHNR and CDR2 is FQNEAQ (reference sequence). The CDR3 loop spans 14 amino acids. V was trimmed by 2 bases and J by 6 bases, leaving 13 bases between them. DNA for the CDR3: TGTGCCAGCAGCTTACCGGGAAGAGGCGCTGAAGCTTTCTTT. Its protein is CASSLPGRGAEAFF.

This clone appeared once. The DNA of the CDR3 is TGCGCCAGCAGTGAAGAGAGTTCCCTCACAGATACGCAGTATTTT. This encodes CASSEESSLTDTQYF. The chain is built from TRBV10-1 and TRBJ2-3, with D unclear. The germline V and J ends were trimmed by 3 bases and 2 bases, with 12 bases remaining between them. This CDR3 has 15 amino acids. Per germline, CDR1 WNHNN and CDR2 SYGVQD (reference sequence).

This clone was seen just once. The chain uses TRBV11-3 and TRBJ2-1; 9 bases line up with TRBD2. V trimming: 1 base; J trimming: 9 bases; junction bases outside the gene matches: 10. Germline V gene sequence: CDR1 SGHNT, CDR2 YENEEA. CDR3 length: 16 amino acids. The CDR3 coding sequence is TGTGCCAGCAGCTTAGCGCTTAGCGGGAGTTATGGTGAGCAGTTCTTC. Translation gives CASSLALSGSYGEQFF. Together with reference TRBV11-3 and TRBJ2-1, the CDR3 gives the full variable domain: EAGVVQSPRYKIIEKKQPVAFWCNPISGHNTLYWYLQNLGQGPELLIRYENEEAVDDSQLPKDRFSAERLKGVDSTLKIQPAELGDSAVYLCASSLALSGSYGEQFFGPGTRLTVL.

This chain links TRBV9 with TRBJ1-5, with D maybe TRBD1 (6 bases). The V gene lost 3 bases and the J gene lost 0 bases, with 22 bases spanning the gap. The CDR3 runs to 19 residues. The germline CDR1 and CDR2 sequences are SGDLS and YYNGEE. The CDR3 sequence: CASSAELQGVPDSNQPQHF. In nucleotides, the CDR3 is TGTGCCAGCAGCGCCGAGTTACAGGGTGTCCCTGATAGCAATCAGCCCCAGCATTTT.

This chain links TRBV5-6 with TRBJ2-1, with TRBD2 identical over 14 bases. V dropped 3 bases and J dropped 6; count of bases not matched to a gene: 8. Germline V lookup: CDR1 SGHDT, CDR2 YYEEEE. CDR3 length equals 17 residues. The CDR3 sequence is CASSYYRGLAGVNEQFF. The CDR3 DNA is TGTGCCAGCAGCTATTATCGGGGACTAGCGGGGGTCAATGAGCAGTTCTTC.

The chain couples TRBV6-5 to TRBJ1-1; perhaps TRBD1 as D (6 bases). Germline CDR1 reads MNHEY; CDR2 reads SVGAGI. The CDR3 totals 13 residues. V lost 4 bases, J lost 1 base, and 7 bases lay in between. The CDR3 nucleotides are TGTGCCAGCAGTTTGGGACAGAACACTGAAGCTTTCTTT. It specifies CASSLGQNTEAFF.

The chain uses TRBV5-1 and TRBJ2-7, with 9 nucleotides matching TRBD2. The germline V gene has CDR1 SGHRS and CDR2 YFSETQ. V shed 3 bases, J shed 4 bases, and the junction held 5 bases outside the gene matches. The CDR3 totals 14 residues. Here the CDR3 DNA reads TGCGCCAGCAGCTCAGCGGGAGGTAGATACGAGCAGTACTTC. It yields the protein CASSSAGGRYEQYF.

The rearrangement uses TRBV27 and TRBJ2-1, with 7 nucleotides matching TRBD2. CDR3 length: 15 amino acids. V was pared by 5 bases and J by 5 bases, with 9 bases of the junction left unmatched. CDR1 MNHEY and CDR2 SMNVEV come from the germline V gene (reference sequence). CDR3 DNA: TGTGCCAGCAGTACTGGTGAAGCGGGGAACAATGAGCAGTTCTTC. It translates to CASSTGEAGNNEQFF.